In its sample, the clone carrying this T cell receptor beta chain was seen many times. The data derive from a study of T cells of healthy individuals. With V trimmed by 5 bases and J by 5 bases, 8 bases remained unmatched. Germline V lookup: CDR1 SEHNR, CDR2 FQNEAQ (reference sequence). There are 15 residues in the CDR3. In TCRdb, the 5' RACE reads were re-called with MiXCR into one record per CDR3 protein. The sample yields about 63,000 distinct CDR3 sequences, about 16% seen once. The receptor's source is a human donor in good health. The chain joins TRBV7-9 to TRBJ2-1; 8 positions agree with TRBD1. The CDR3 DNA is TGTGCCAGCAGCCAGAGGACAGGGTATAACAATGAGCAGTTCTTC. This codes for CASSQRTGYNNEQFF.